A single T cell receptor (beta chain) is shown here with its context. The primer mix had 60 Vbeta and 13 Jbeta primers. Using immunoSEQ multiplex PCR, the repertoire was profiled, and TCRdb retains in-frame clones only, with some absent. Its listing shows under 200,000 clones. These data originate in a study of cytomegalovirus exposure and HLA in healthy donors. The CDR3 has 15 amino acids. The V segment lost 5 bases and the J segment 2 bases; nucleotides outside the gene matches: 6. Germline V gives CDR1 SGHVS, CDR2 FNYEAQ. This TCR derives from a man aged 25 to 40 in good health and CMV-seronegative. The chain carries TRBV7-6 and TRBJ1-3, with 7 bases identical to TRBD1. Sequencing used PBMCs. CDR3 sequence reads: CASSPRQGTGNTIYF. As DNA, the CDR3 is TGTGCCAGCAGCCCCAGACAGGGTACTGGAAACACCATATATTTT.